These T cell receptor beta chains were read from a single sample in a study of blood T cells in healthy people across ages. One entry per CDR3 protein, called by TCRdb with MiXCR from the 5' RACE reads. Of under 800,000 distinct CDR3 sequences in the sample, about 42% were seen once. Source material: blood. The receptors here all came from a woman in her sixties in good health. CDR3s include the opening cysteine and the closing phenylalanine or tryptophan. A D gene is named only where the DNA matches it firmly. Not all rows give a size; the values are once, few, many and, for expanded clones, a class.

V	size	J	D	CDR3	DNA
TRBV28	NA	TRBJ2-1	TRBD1	CASQSGTGVKNEQFF	TGTGCCAGCCAAAGCGGGACAGGGGTGAAAAATGAGCAGTTCTTC
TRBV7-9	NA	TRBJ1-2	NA	CASSQGEADYGYTF	TGTGCCAGCAGCCAAGGGGAGGCGGACTATGGCTACACCTTC
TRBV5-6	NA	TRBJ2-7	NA	CASSITGEQYF	TGTGCCAGCAGTATCACGGGCGAGCAGTACTTC
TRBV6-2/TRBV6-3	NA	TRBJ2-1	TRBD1	CASTDRPGEQFF	TGTGCCAGCACGGACAGGCCGGGTGAGCAGTTCTTC
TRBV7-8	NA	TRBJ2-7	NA	CASSQKHDPYEQYF	TGTGCCAGCAGCCAAAAGCATGATCCCTACGAGCAGTACTTC
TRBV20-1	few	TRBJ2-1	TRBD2	CSARPGLANNEQFF	TGCAGTGCTCGTCCGGGACTAGCTAACAATGAGCAGTTCTTC
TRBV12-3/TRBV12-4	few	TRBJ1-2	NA	CASSLRPSGYTF	TGTGCCAGCAGTTTGAGACCTTCTGGCTACACCTTC
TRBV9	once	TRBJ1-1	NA	CASSEPNLPEAFF	TGTGCCAGCAGCGAGCCAAATCTCCCTGAAGCTTTCTTT
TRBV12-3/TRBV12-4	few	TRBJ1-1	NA	CASRWDGNTEAFF	TGTGCCAGCAGATGGGACGGGAACACTGAAGCTTTCTTT
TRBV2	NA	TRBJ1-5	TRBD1	CASRGTGGEQPQHF	TGTGCCAGCAGGGGGACAGGGGGTGAGCAGCCCCAGCATTTT
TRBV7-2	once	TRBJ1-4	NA	CASTLEPGGIEKLFF	TGTGCCAGCACCCTCGAACCTGGGGGGATTGAAAAACTGTTTTTT
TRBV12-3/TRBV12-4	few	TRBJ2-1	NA	CASSTTGNNEQFF	TGTGCCAGCAGTACTACAGGAAACAATGAGCAGTTCTTC
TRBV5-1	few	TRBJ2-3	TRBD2	CASGYSGTSTDTQYF	TGCGCCAGCGGCTATAGCGGGACTAGCACAGATACGCAGTATTTT
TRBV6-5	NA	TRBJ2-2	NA	CASSQEPNTGELFF	TGTGCCAGCAGTCAGGAACCGAACACCGGGGAGCTGTTTTTT
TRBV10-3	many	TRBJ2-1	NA	CAIRDHRDLNNEQFF	TGTGCCATCAGGGACCACCGGGACCTCAACAATGAGCAGTTCTTC
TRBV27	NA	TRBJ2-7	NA	CASSAGYRFYEQYF	TGTGCCAGCAGTGCAGGGTATAGGTTCTACGAGCAGTACTTC
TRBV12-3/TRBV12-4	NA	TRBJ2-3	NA	CASRLTGYAQYF	TGTGCCAGCAGATTAACTGGATATGCGCAGTATTTT
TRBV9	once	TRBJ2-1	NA	CASSVDKVGRRGLPVEQFF	TGTGCCAGCAGCGTGGATAAGGTGGGACGGCGTGGCCTGCCGGTTGAGCAGTTCTTC
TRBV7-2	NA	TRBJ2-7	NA	CASSLLSTSYEQYF	TGTGCCAGCAGTCTACTTAGCACATCCTACGAGCAGTACTTC
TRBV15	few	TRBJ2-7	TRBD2	CATSRVAGGRYEQYF	TGTGCCACCAGCAGAGTAGCGGGGGGTCGATACGAGCAGTACTTC
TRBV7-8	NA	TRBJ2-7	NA	CASSLSRGIADYEQYF	TGTGCCAGCAGCTTAAGTAGGGGCATAGCTGACTACGAGCAGTACTTC
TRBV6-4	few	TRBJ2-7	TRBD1	CASRGTESYEQYF	TGTGCCAGCAGGGGGACAGAATCCTACGAGCAGTACTTC
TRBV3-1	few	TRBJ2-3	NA	CASSQGQGGLDTQYF	TGTGCCAGCAGCCAAGGCCAGGGGGGCCTTGATACGCAGTATTTT
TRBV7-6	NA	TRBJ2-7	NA	CASSLSGTLSYEQYF	TGTGCCAGCAGCTTATCAGGCACCCTTTCCTACGAGCAGTACTTC
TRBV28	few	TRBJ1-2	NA	CASSLFSLMDYGYTF	TGTGCCAGCAGTTTATTCTCCCTAATGGACTATGGCTACACCTTC
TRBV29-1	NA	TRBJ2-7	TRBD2	CSVEDKGTISYEQYF	TGCAGCGTTGAAGATAAGGGGACTATCTCCTACGAGCAGTACTTC
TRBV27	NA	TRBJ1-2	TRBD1	CTSKLTGGPYGYTF	TGTACCAGCAAACTCACAGGGGGGCCCTATGGCTACACCTTC
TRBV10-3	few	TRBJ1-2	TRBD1	CAISEGGPNYGYTF	TGTGCCATCAGTGAAGGGGGCCCTAACTATGGCTACACCTTC
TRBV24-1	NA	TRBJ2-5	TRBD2	CATSDLGLAGKETQYF	TGTGCCACCAGTGATTTGGGGCTAGCGGGCAAAGAGACCCAGTACTTC
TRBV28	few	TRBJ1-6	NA	CASRFPRTENSPLHF	TGTGCCAGCAGGTTCCCACGGACGGAGAATTCACCCCTCCACTTT
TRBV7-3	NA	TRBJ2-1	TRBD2	CASSLRLANEQFF	TGTGCCAGCAGCCTCCGACTAGCCAATGAGCAGTTCTTC
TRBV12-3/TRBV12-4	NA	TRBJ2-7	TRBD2	CASSSRSGITSCEQYF	TGTGCCAGCAGCTCCCGGAGCGGGATAACGTCCTGCGAGCAGTACTTC
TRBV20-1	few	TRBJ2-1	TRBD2	CSAPGTSGQTYNEQFF	TGCAGTGCTCCCGGGACTAGCGGGCAGACCTACAATGAGCAGTTCTTC
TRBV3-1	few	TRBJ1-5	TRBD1	CASSNGQDQPQHF	TGTGCCAGCAGTAATGGACAGGATCAGCCCCAGCATTTT
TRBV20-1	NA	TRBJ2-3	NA	CSARADTQYF	TGCAGTGCTAGGGCGGATACGCAGTATTTT
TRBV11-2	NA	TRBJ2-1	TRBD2	CASSSSSGGLYNEQFF	TGTGCCAGCAGCTCTTCCTCGGGGGGGCTTTACAATGAGCAGTTCTTC
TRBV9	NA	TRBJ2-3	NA	CASSVDSRITDTQYF	TGTGCCAGCAGCGTGGACAGTCGGATTACAGATACGCAGTATTTT
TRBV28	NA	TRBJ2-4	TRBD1	CASSLSTRQGNIQYF	TGTGCCAGCAGTTTATCCACCAGACAGGGAAACATTCAGTACTTC
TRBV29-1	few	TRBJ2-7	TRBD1	CSVRTGTGIYEQYF	TGCAGCGTACGAACCGGGACAGGGATATACGAGCAGTACTTC
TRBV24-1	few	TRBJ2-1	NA	CATSDASPGGQFF	TGTGCCACCAGTGACGCTTCCCCTGGGGGGCAGTTCTTC
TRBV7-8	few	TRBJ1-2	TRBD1	CASSLSTGGANYGYTF	TGTGCCAGCAGCTTATCTACAGGGGGAGCGAACTATGGCTACACCTTC
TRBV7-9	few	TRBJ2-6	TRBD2	CASSPLRGGYGANVLTF	TGTGCCAGCAGCCCTCTTCGGGGGGGCTATGGGGCCAACGTCCTGACTTTC
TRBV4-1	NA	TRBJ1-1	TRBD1	CASSETQGFSDSNTEAFF	TGCGCCAGCAGCGAAACACAGGGGTTTTCGGACTCGAACACTGAAGCTTTCTTT
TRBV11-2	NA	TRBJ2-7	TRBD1	CASSLVGRGTTLYEQYF	TGTGCCAGCAGCTTAGTGGGCAGGGGGACCACCCTCTACGAGCAGTACTTC
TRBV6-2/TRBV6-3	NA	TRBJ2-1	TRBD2	CASTRLAGQGNEQFF	TGTGCCAGCACTCGACTAGCGGGGCAAGGGAATGAGCAGTTCTTC
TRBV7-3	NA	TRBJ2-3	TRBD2	CASSPGTSGRGTDTQYF	TGTGCCAGCAGCCCCGGGACTAGCGGGAGGGGCACAGATACGCAGTATTTT
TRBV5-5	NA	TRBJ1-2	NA	CASSLERDDYGYTF	TGTGCCAGCAGCTTGGAGAGGGATGACTATGGCTACACCTTC
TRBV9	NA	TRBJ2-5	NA	CASSVRPSRETQYF	TGTGCCAGCAGCGTCAGACCCTCCCGAGAGACCCAGTACTTC
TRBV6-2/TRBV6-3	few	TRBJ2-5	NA	CASRRQVGETQYF	TGTGCCAGCAGGCGACAGGTCGGGGAGACCCAGTACTTC
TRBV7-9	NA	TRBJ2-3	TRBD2	CASSFRTSGVSDTQYF	TGTGCCAGCAGCTTCAGGACTAGCGGGGTGTCGGATACGCAGTATTTT
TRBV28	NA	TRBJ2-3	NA	CASSFWGGSTDTQYF	TGTGCCAGCAGTTTCTGGGGGGGCAGCACAGATACGCAGTATTTT
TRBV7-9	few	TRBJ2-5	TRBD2	CASSTRGGTVQETQYF	TGTGCCAGCAGCACCCGGGGGGGGACGGTCCAAGAGACCCAGTACTTC
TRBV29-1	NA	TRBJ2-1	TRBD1	CSVTFSGTGIYNEQFF	TGCAGCGTAACCTTTTCCGGGACAGGAATCTACAATGAGCAGTTCTTC
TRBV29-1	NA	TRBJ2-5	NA	CSGRDTQETQYF	TGCAGCGGCCGGGACACCCAAGAGACCCAGTACTTC
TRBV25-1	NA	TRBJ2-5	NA	CASSELGWDQGTQYF	TGTGCCAGCAGTGAACTGGGGTGGGATCAAGGGACCCAGTACTTC